Sequencing of this T cell receptor beta chain was carried out in a study of blood T cells in healthy people across ages. The study's findings and limits: Researchers report that TCR beta diversity correlated strongly with naive T cell percentage.

The CDR3 runs to 15 residues. Per the germline V gene, CDR1 is LGHDT and CDR2 is YNNKEL (reference sequence). Comments on this clonotype: What it binds is not known. The junction departs from germline at one end; a sequencing error may be responsible.

The use of a sample-barcoded 5' primer and a J-beta primer mix characterized a second PCR of roughly 7 to 11 cycles. TCRdb re-derived calls from the 5' RACE reads in MiXCR, one entry per CDR3 protein. The repertoire consists of 700,000 to 950,000 distinct CDR3 sequences, with roughly 41% occurring once and the leading ten covering roughly 19%. This sequence joins TRBV3-1 and TRBJ2-1; 9 bases are shared with TRBD2. This sequence was found in a woman aged 55-75 years in good health. Sequenced input: blood. The CDR3 spells CASSPPGLADNGQFF. As DNA, the CDR3 is TGTGCCAGCAGTCCTCCGGGACTAGCAGACAATGGGCAGTTCTTC.